This T cell receptor (beta chain) was identified during a study of blood T cell repertoires in COVID-19. In the source study's methods: How many nucleated cells were present was estimated from reference gene primer amplification. Measured with immunoSEQ multiplex PCR; TCRdb has only the in-frame clones, and not every one. V and J calls plus clone size are reproduced from that table; the DNA served to infer D and trimming. Of approximately 340,000 clones in the sample, approximately 93% were seen once. This CDR3 has 14 residues. V was clipped by 5 bases and J by 8 bases; unmatched bases: 9. CDR1 and CDR2 (germline): LNHDA, SQIVND (reference sequence).

The sample consisted of PBMCs or T cells enriched from blood (not recorded which). This chain connects TRBV19 to TRBJ2-1; 7 bases match TRBD2. The sequence was obtained from a woman aged 40 to 50 who had been exposed to COVID-19. In nucleotides, the CDR3 is TGTGCCAGTAGTTCAAGCGGGGCTAGGGATGAGCAGTTCTTC. Translated: CASSSSGARDEQFF.